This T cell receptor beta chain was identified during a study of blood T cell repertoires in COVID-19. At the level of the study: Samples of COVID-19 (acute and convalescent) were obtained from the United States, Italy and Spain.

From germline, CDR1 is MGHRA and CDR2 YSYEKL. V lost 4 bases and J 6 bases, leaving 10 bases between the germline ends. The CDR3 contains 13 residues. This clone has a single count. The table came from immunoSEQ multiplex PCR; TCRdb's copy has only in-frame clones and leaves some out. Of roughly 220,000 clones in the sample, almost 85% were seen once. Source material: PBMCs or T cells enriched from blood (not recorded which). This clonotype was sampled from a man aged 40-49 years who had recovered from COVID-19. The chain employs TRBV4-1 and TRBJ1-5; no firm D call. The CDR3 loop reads CASSPGPLQPQHF. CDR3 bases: TGCGCCAGCAGCCCGGGTCCCCTTCAGCCCCAGCATTTT.